The clone carrying this T cell receptor beta chain was seen a few times. Its matching antigen is unknown. The entry originates in a study of T cells in Graves' hyperthyroidism and ophthalmopathy. Whole-study results and caveats: Among clonotypes expanded in thyroid above 0.001, most were also found in blood.

This CDR3 comprises 13 residues. Germline V gene lookup returns CDR1 SGHRS and CDR2 YFSETQ. V dropped 7 bases and J dropped 4; count of bases not matched to a gene: 6. RNA transcripts served as the template for amplifying TCR beta CDR3 regions. First-round RT-PCR of the TCR CDR3 relied on the HTBI primer set. TCRdb re-derived calls from the multiplex PCR reads in MiXCR, one entry per CDR3 protein. The sample lists hundreds of thousands of distinct CDR3 sequences, roughly 13% occurring once. The rearrangement joins TRBV5-1 to TRBJ2-7; 9 bases are a match to TRBD1. The sequencing input was blood. This sequence originates from a woman under 30 with Graves' hyperthyroidism. CDR3 residues: CASQGQGVYEQYF. The CDR3 DNA reads TGCGCCAGCCAGGGACAGGGAGTTTACGAGCAGTACTTC.